This record covers a single T cell receptor beta chain. Its antigen remains unknown. CDR3 length equals 13 residues. Germline V gene sequence: CDR1 SEHNR, CDR2 FQNEAQ (reference sequence). This specimen comes from a study of T cells expressing NK-cell markers. Study-level findings and limits: It was still unclear whether expanded NKG2C+ T cell clones were HCMV specific.

No DNA is given; TCRdb re-called the 5' RACE reads and lists each CDR3 protein once. This listing includes 300,000 to 500,000 distinct CDR3 sequences. The sequenced sample was blood T cells: a sorted CD56 or NKG2C T cell subset, CD4+ or CD8+ T cells, or bulk PBMC T cells (not recorded which). The V gene is TRBV7-9, the J gene TRBJ1-5. This clonotype was obtained from a woman in her 50s in good health. The CDR3 sequence is CASSRLGDQPQHF. The whole variable domain, filled in from reference TRBV7-9 and TRBJ1-5, reads DTGVSQNPRHKITKRGQNVTFRCDPISEHNRLYWYRQTLGQGPEFLTYFQNEAQLEKSRLLSDRFSAERPKGSFSTLEIQRTEQGDSAMYLCASSRLGDQPQHFGDGTRLSIL.